This paragraph reports one TCR beta chain. Which antigen it targets is not known. Base-call qualities are not available, and no considerably larger clone is one nucleotide away. The entry originates in a study of blood T cell repertoires in COVID-19 (dated by TCRdb to 2018 to 2021). Turning to the overall study: The collaborator samples originated in the United States, Italy and Spain and spanned the acute and convalescent phases of COVID-19. The material from the prospective study consisted of cDNA or gDNA derived from T cells, B-cell-depleted T cells, or PBMCs. Deeply sampled blood TCRbeta repertoires from subjects exposed to, actively infected with, or recovered from COVID-19 were included in the dataset. A freely available public database, intended as a resource for researchers studying the immune response to SARS-CoV-2, is where the repertoires were released. Samples came from the ongoing ImmuneRACE study (first 160 participants) plus 1,254 subjects from 6 global collaborators. Sample metadata almost always included a de-identified subject ID, COVID-19 status, age in years and sex. HLA class I and class II types, where available, came from metadata supplied by the sample provider rather than from assay-based typing.

General conclusions and limits of the study: The quantity of clinical and demographic metadata differed by source and by participant and was supplied without curation.

TCRbeta CDR3 regions were amplified from genomic DNA using the immunoSEQ Assay, a bias-controlled multiplex PCR. Per the original workflow: The number of nucleated cells in each sample was estimated from the amplification of reference gene primers within the assay. To quantify the absolute abundance of each unique TCRbeta CDR3 rearrangement, sequence reads were collapsed and filtered. For each sample, productive Simpson clonality was calculated as the square root of Simpson's diversity index over productive rearrangements. The table comes from immuneACCESS by way of TCRdb, which keeps in-frame sequences with V and J called. Part of the clones is missing from these tables; in studies checked, under half for an unresolved V gene and the rest for unknown reasons. That table is the source of V, J and clone size, and D and trimming were worked out from the DNA. The sample includes 40,000 or so clones, with 80% to 95% observed a single time. 2% to 2.5% of the sample is held by the ten biggest clonotypes.

Collaborating institutions collected whole blood in K2EDTA tubes following their own protocols. For TCRbeta analysis, collaborator samples were shipped as frozen whole blood, as isolated PBMCs, or as DNA extracted from either sample type. CDR1 and CDR2 are read off the germline V gene as ENHRY and SYGVKD. Its CDR3 holds 15 amino acids, cysteine through phenylalanine. Only the CDR3 portion is preserved as DNA: 45 bases, with reading frame beginning at the first base. Germline trimming amounts to 2 bases on V and 7 bases on J, with 5 as the count of junction bases outside the gene matches. The V gene is TRBV10-3 and the J gene is TRBJ2-1, and 10 junctional nucleotides match TRBD1. This receptor was taken from a man aged 50 to 60 with active COVID-19. The sample consisted of peripheral blood. The DNA sequence reads TGTGCCATCAGTGAGGACAGGGGGCATTGGAATGAGCAGTTCTTC. Its amino acids are CAISEDRGHWNEQFF.